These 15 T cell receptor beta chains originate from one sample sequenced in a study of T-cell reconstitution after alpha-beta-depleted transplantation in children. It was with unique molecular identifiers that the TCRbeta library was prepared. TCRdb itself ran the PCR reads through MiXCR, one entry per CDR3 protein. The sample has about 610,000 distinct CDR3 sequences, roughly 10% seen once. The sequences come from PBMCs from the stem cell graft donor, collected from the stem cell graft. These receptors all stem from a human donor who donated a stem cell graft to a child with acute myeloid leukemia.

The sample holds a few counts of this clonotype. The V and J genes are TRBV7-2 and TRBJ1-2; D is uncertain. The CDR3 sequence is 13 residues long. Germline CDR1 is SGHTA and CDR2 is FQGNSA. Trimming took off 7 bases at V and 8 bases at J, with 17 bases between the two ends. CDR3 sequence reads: CASTSWVFEGYTF. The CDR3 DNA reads TGTGCCAGCACCTCCTGGGTGTTTGAGGGCTACACCTTC.

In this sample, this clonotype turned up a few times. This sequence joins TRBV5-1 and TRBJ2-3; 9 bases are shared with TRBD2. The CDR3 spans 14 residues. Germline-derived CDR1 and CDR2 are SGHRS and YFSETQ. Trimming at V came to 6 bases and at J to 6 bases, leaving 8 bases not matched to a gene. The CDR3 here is CASTRLAERDTQYF. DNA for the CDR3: TGCGCCAGCACCCGACTAGCGGAGAGGGATACGCAGTATTTT.

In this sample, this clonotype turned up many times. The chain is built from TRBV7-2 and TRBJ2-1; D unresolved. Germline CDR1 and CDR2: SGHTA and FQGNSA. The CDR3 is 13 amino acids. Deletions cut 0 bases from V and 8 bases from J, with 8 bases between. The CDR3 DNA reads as TGTGCCAGCAGCTTAGCGGTCGCAGATGAGCAGTTCTTC. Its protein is CASSLAVADEQFF.

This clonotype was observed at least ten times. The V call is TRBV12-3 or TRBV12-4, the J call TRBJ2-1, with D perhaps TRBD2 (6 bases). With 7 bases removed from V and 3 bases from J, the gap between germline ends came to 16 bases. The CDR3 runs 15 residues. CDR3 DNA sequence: TGTGCCAGCACCCGTGGGCTAGCGAACTACAATGAGCAGTTCTTC. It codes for CASTRGLANYNEQFF.

The CDR3 reads CASKLGQGTEAFF. For the CDR3, the DNA is TGTGCCAGTAAGTTGGGACAGGGTACTGAAGCTTTCTTT. The chain couples TRBV19 to TRBJ1-1; 9 bases line up with TRBD1. Per the germline V gene, CDR1 is LNHDA and CDR2 is SQIVND (reference sequence). Trimming removed 7 bases from V and 5 bases from J; junction bases left unmatched: 5. This CDR3 spans 13 amino acids.

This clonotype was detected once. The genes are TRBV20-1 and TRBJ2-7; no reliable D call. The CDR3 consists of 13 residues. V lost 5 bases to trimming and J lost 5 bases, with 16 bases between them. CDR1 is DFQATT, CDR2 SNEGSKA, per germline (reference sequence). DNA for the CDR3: TGCAGTGCTTCGAGGCCCGGCGGCCACGAGCAGTACTTC. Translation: CSASRPGGHEQYF.

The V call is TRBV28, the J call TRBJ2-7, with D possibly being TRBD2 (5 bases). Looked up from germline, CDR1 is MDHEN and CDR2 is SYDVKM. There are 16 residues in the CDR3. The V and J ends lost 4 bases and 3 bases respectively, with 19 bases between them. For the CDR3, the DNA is TGTGCCAGCAGTTCTACACTGGCGGCAGGAGGCTACGAGCAGTACTTC. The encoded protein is CASSSTLAAGGYEQYF. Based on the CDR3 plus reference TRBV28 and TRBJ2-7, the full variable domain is DVKVTQSSRYLVKRTGEKVFLECVQDMDHENMFWYRQDPGLGLRLIYFSYDVKMKEKGDIPEGYSVSREKKERFSLILESASTNQTSMYLCASSSTLAAGGYEQYFGPGTRLTVT.

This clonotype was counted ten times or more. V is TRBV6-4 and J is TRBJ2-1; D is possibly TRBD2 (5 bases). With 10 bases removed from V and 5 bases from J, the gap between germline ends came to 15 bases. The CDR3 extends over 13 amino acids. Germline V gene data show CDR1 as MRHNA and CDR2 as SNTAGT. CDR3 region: CATADGDHNEQFF. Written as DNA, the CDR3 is TGTGCCACCGCGGACGGGGATCACAATGAGCAGTTCTTC.

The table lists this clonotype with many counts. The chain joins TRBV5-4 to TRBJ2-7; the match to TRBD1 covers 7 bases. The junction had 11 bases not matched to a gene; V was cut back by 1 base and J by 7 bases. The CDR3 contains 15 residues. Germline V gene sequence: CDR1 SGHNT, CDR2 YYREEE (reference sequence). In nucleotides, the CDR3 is TGTGCCAGCAGCTTGCGAGGGGGCAGTAATGGAGAGCAGTACTTC. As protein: CASSLRGGSNGEQYF.

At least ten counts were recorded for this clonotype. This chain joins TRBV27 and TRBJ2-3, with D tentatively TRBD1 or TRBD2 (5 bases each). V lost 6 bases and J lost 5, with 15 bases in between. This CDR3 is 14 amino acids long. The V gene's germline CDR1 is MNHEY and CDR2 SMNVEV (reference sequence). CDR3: CASSSLLGVDTQYF. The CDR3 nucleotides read TGTGCCAGCAGCTCACTACTAGGGGTAGATACGCAGTATTTT.

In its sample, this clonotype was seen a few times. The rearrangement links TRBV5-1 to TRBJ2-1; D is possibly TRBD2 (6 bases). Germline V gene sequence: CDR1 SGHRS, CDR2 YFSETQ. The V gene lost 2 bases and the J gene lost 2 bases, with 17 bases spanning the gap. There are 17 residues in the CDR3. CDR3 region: CASSLLATSGAYNEQFF. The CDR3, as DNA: TGCGCCAGCAGCTTATTGGCGACTAGTGGGGCCTACAATGAGCAGTTCTTC.

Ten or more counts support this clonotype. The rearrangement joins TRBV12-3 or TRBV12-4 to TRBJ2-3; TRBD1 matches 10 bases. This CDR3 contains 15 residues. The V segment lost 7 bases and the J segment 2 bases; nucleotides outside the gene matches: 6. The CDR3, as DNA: TGTGCCAGCACCGCGGACAGGGGGAACACAGATACGCAGTATTTT. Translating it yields CASTADRGNTDTQYF.

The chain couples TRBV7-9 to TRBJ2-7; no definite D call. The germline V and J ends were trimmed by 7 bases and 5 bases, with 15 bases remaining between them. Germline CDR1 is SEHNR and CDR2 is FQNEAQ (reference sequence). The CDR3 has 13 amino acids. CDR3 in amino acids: CASNLAVGHEQYF. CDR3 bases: TGTGCCAGCAATTTAGCAGTCGGCCACGAGCAGTACTTC. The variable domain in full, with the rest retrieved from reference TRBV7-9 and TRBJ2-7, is DTGVSQNPRHKITKRGQNVTFRCDPISEHNRLYWYRQTLGQGPEFLTYFQNEAQLEKSRLLSDRFSAERPKGSFSTLEIQRTEQGDSAMYLCASNLAVGHEQYFGPGTRLTVT.

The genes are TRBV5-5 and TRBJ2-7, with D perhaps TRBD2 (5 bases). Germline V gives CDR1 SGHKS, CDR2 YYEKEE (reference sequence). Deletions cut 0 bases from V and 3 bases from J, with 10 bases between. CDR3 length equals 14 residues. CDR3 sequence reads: CASSLEGDYYEQYF. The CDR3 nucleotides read TGTGCCAGCAGCTTGGAGGGAGACTACTACGAGCAGTACTTC.

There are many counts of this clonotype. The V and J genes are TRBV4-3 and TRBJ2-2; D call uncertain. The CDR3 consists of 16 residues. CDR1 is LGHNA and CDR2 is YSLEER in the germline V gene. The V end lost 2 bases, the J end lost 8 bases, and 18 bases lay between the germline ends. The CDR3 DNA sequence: TGCGCCAGCAGCCAACGGACCGATCCTTTGCTTGGGGAGCTGTTTTTT. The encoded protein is CASSQRTDPLLGELFF.